These T cell receptor beta chains were read from a single sample in a study of blood T cell repertoires in COVID-19. Generated by immunoSEQ multiplex PCR, the TCRdb table keeps only in-frame clones and is missing some. Among more than 200,000 clones listed, roughly 87% were seen once. Sequenced: PBMCs or T cells enriched from blood (not recorded which). Every receptor here comes from a man younger than 45 in a cohort exposed to, infected with or recovered from COVID-19 (not recorded which). Both conserved end residues are part of each CDR3. Each record gives: V gene, D gene, clone size, J gene, CDR3 DNA, CDR3 protein. The D gene is left open where the match is weak. Where a row states a size, it is once, few, many or the class of an expanded clone; other rows omit it.

V gene: TRBV9
D gene: TRBD2
clone size: once
J gene: TRBJ2-3
CDR3 DNA: TGTGCCAGCAGCGAACAACCGGGACTAGCGGGAGCAGATACGCAGTATTTT
CDR3 protein: CASSEQPGLAGADTQYF

V gene: TRBV19
D gene: .
clone size: .
J gene: TRBJ1-5
CDR3 DNA: TGTGCCAGTAGTCTCCGCGATCAGCCCCAGCATTTT
CDR3 protein: CASSLRDQPQHF

V gene: TRBV28
D gene: .
clone size: .
J gene: TRBJ2-5
CDR3 DNA: TGTGCCAGCAGTGATCAGGGGATCCAGACCCAGTACTTC
CDR3 protein: CASSDQGIQTQYF

V gene: TRBV6-5
D gene: TRBD2
clone size: .
J gene: TRBJ2-1
CDR3 DNA: TGTGCCAGCAGTTGGACTAGCGGGAGCTACAATGAGCAGTTCTTC
CDR3 protein: CASSWTSGSYNEQFF

V gene: TRBV24-1
D gene: TRBD2
clone size: .
J gene: TRBJ2-1
CDR3 DNA: TGTGCCACCAGTGGGTCGCTAGCGGGAGTATATAATGAGCAGTTCTTC
CDR3 protein: CATSGSLAGVYNEQFF

V gene: TRBV6-5
D gene: TRBD2
clone size: .
J gene: TRBJ2-1
CDR3 DNA: TGTGCCAGCAGTCTAGCGGGACCTTACAATGAGCAGTTCTTC
CDR3 protein: CASSLAGPYNEQFF

V gene: TRBV5-4
D gene: .
clone size: .
J gene: TRBJ2-5
CDR3 DNA: TGTGCCGGCGGAAACAGGGACGGGGAGACCCAGTACTTC
CDR3 protein: CAGGNRDGETQYF

V gene: TRBV7-2
D gene: .
clone size: .
J gene: TRBJ2-1
CDR3 DNA: TGTGCCAGCAGCTTTACAGGGTGGAATGAGCAGTTCTTC
CDR3 protein: CASSFTGWNEQFF

V gene: TRBV9
D gene: .
clone size: .
J gene: TRBJ2-3
CDR3 DNA: TGTGCCAGCAGTCCCCTCCCCAGCACAGATACGCAGTATTTT
CDR3 protein: CASSPLPSTDTQYF

V gene: TRBV7-9
D gene: TRBD1
clone size: .
J gene: TRBJ2-7
CDR3 DNA: TGTGCCAGCAACGAAGGGACAGGTCCCTACGAGCAGTACTTC
CDR3 protein: CASNEGTGPYEQYF

V gene: TRBV7-3
D gene: TRBD2
clone size: .
J gene: TRBJ2-1
CDR3 DNA: TGTGCCAGCAGCTCCCCAGCGGGAGATTACAATGAGCAGTTCTTC
CDR3 protein: CASSSPAGDYNEQFF

V gene: TRBV7-8
D gene: .
clone size: .
J gene: TRBJ1-1
CDR3 DNA: TGTGCCAGCAGCTTAGCGACCCCGGGCACTGAAGCTTTCTTT
CDR3 protein: CASSLATPGTEAFF

V gene: TRBV28
D gene: .
clone size: .
J gene: TRBJ1-2
CDR3 DNA: TGTGCCAGCAGTATCCCAGGGGTTAACTATGGCTACACCTTC
CDR3 protein: CASSIPGVNYGYTF

V gene: TRBV5-5
D gene: TRBD2
clone size: .
J gene: TRBJ2-1
CDR3 DNA: TGTGCCAGCAGCCTTCTAGCGGGAGGGTACAATGAGCAGTTCTTC
CDR3 protein: CASSLLAGGYNEQFF

V gene: TRBV14
D gene: .
clone size: .
J gene: TRBJ2-3
CDR3 DNA: TGTGCCAGCAGTCTAGGGGCCCGGCAGTATTTT
CDR3 protein: CASSLGARQYF

V gene: TRBV6-5
D gene: .
clone size: .
J gene: TRBJ2-7
CDR3 DNA: TGTGCCAGCAGTCCCCGGACAGTGAAAGACGAGCAGTACTTC
CDR3 protein: CASSPRTVKDEQYF

V gene: TRBV11-2
D gene: .
clone size: once
J gene: TRBJ2-7
CDR3 DNA: TGTGCCAGCAGCTTAGTTCTGGGGGCGGGTGAGCAGTACTTC
CDR3 protein: CASSLVLGAGEQYF

V gene: TRBV20-1
D gene: .
clone size: .
J gene: TRBJ2-1
CDR3 DNA: TGCAGTGCTCTCGGTTATGAGCAGTTCTTC
CDR3 protein: CSALGYEQFF

V gene: TRBV28
D gene: .
clone size: .
J gene: TRBJ1-3
CDR3 DNA: TGTGCCAGCGGATCAGGGTTAGCTGGAAACACCATATATTTT
CDR3 protein: CASGSGLAGNTIYF

V gene: TRBV7-6
D gene: TRBD2
clone size: .
J gene: TRBJ2-3
CDR3 DNA: TGTGCCAGCGGACTAGCAGGTGACGGAGATACGCAGTATTTT
CDR3 protein: CASGLAGDGDTQYF

V gene: TRBV5-5
D gene: .
clone size: .
J gene: TRBJ2-7
CDR3 DNA: TGTGCCAGCAGCCTGGGTAATTTCCGGGACGAGCAGTACTTC
CDR3 protein: CASSLGNFRDEQYF

V gene: TRBV29-1
D gene: .
clone size: few
J gene: TRBJ2-2
CDR3 DNA: TGCAGCGTTGGGGGAGGGACAGGATTCACCGGGGAGCTGTTTTTT
CDR3 protein: CSVGGGTGFTGELFF

V gene: TRBV10-1
D gene: TRBD2
clone size: .
J gene: TRBJ2-1
CDR3 DNA: TGCGCCAGCAGTGAGCCATATGAACTAGCGGGGTGGGTCAATGAGCAGTTCTTC
CDR3 protein: CASSEPYELAGWVNEQFF

V gene: TRBV12-5
D gene: TRBD1
clone size: once
J gene: TRBJ1-3
CDR3 DNA: TGTGCTAGTGGTTTGGCAGGGACAGGAAGAAACACCATATATTTT
CDR3 protein: CASGLAGTGRNTIYF

V gene: TRBV12-3/TRBV12-4
D gene: .
clone size: .
J gene: TRBJ2-3
CDR3 DNA: TGTGCCAGCAGTTTGTCCGTTACGCAGTATTTT
CDR3 protein: CASSLSVTQYF

V gene: TRBV11-3
D gene: .
clone size: .
J gene: TRBJ2-5
CDR3 DNA: TGTGCCAGCAGCGGACACGGGCCGCCAGGGACCCAGTACTTC
CDR3 protein: CASSGHGPPGTQYF

V gene: TRBV13
D gene: .
clone size: .
J gene: TRBJ2-5
CDR3 DNA: TGTGCCAGCAGCTCTTACCAAGAGACCCAGTACTTC
CDR3 protein: CASSSYQETQYF